This T cell receptor beta chain came from a study of beta chain features in type 1 diabetes. Study-wide points: Shortening of TCRB CDR3s, moderate but significant, appeared in all four CD4+ subsets of Type 1 diabetes patients.

Germline V gene data show CDR1 as SEHNR and CDR2 as FQNEAQ (reference sequence). V lost 2 bases to trimming and J lost 8 bases, with 6 bases between them. The CDR3 is 12 amino acids. Note on this clone: The antigen remains undetermined.

The whole isolated RNA underwent reverse transcription, so sequencing captured expressed TCRB transcripts. Profiling relied on immunoSEQ multiplex PCR, and the TCRdb table lists in-frame clones only, not all of them. There are 500,000 to 850,000 clones in the sample; about an eighth occur only once, and nearly 0.04% lies in the top ten. The receptor was derived from a man in his late teens or twenties with type 1 diabetes. The chain carries TRBV7-9 and TRBJ2-2; D remains ambiguous. Specimen: naive CD4+ T cells from blood. The CDR3 is CASSLSLGELFF. The CDR3 bases are TGTGCCAGCAGCTTAAGTTTGGGGGAGCTGTTTTTT. Full variable domain (remainder filled in from reference TRBV7-9 and TRBJ2-2): DTGVSQNPRHKITKRGQNVTFRCDPISEHNRLYWYRQTLGQGPEFLTYFQNEAQLEKSRLLSDRFSAERPKGSFSTLEIQRTEQGDSAMYLCASSLSLGELFFGEGSRLTVL.